A single sample gave rise to the 3 T cell receptor beta chains below, sequenced in a study of blood T cell repertoires in COVID-19 (TCRdb year 2020). The library came from the immunoSEQ multiplex PCR assay. Held by TCRdb, this immuneACCESS table contains in-frame sequences only and omits some clones. Under half of the omission traces to an unresolved V gene where checked; the cause of the rest is unknown. For this sample the table gives about 160,000 clones, of which 70% to 80% were detected only once. The ten largest clones represent 8.1% of the sample. Material for sequencing was peripheral blood. All receptors derive from a man in his 60s with acute or convalescent COVID-19.

The chain couples TRBV5-1 to TRBJ2-3; 12 bases align to TRBD2. The trim removed 1 base at V and 3 bases at J, leaving 3 bases unmatched. This CDR3 contains 16 residues. CDR1 is SGHRS, CDR2 YFSETQ, per germline. In DNA form, the CDR3 reads TGCGCCAGCAGCTTGACTAGCGGGGGGTTTACAGATACGCAGTATTTT. Translating it yields CASSLTSGGFTDTQYF.

The chain employs TRBV19 and TRBJ1-1, with TRBD1 matching over 7 bases. CDR3 length: 14 residues. Germline lookup yields CDR1 LNHDA and CDR2 SQIVND (reference sequence). Unmatched junction bases numbered 2, after V lost 4 bases and J lost 0 bases. The CDR3 is CASSNQGVNTEAFF. CDR3 DNA: TGTGCCAGTAGTAACCAGGGGGTGAACACTGAAGCTTTCTTT.

The chain employs TRBV6-2 or TRBV6-3 and TRBJ1-1, with 7 bases aligning to TRBD1. J gave up 8 bases and V 0 bases, and 6 bases lay outside the gene matches. Germline-derived CDR1 and CDR2 are MNHEY and SVGEGT. The CDR3 has 14 residues. CDR3 in amino acids: CASSYSWTGTEAFF. The CDR3 nucleotides are TGTGCCAGCAGTTACTCGTGGACAGGAACGGAAGCTTTCTTT.